This TCR beta chain was captured in a study of blood T cell repertoires in COVID-19. Study as a whole: The United States, Italy and Spain were the sources of the acute and convalescent COVID-19 samples. The cDNA or gDNA used as material had been derived from T cells, B-cell-depleted T cells, or PBMCs.

Germline loops: CDR1 LNHDA, CDR2 SQIVND (reference sequence). The CDR3 totals 16 residues. The V and J ends lost 2 bases and 9 bases, in that order; junction bases with no gene match: 13. The assay was immunoSEQ multiplex PCR, and TCRdb's table has in-frame clones only and misses some. Here the sample spans fewer than 500,000 clones, around nine tenths being singletons. This clonotype was obtained from a woman younger than 30 with acute COVID-19. The genes are TRBV19 and TRBJ2-1, with 7 nucleotides matching TRBD2. The sample was PBMCs or T cells enriched from blood (not recorded which). The CDR3 sequence is CASSIPRLARDGEQFF. CDR3 coding DNA: TGTGCCAGTAGTATACCCCGACTAGCCCGGGACGGTGAGCAGTTCTTC.